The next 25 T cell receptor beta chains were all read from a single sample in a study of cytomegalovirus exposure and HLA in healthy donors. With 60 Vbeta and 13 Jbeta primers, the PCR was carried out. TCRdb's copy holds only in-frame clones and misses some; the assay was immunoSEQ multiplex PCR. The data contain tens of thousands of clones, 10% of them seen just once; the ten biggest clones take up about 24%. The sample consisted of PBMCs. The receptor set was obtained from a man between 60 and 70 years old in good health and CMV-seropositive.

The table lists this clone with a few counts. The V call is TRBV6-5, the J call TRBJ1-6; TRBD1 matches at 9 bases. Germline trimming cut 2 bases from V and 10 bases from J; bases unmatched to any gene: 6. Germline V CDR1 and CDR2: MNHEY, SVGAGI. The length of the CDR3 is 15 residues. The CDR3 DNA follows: TGTGCCAGCAGTTACGCCCGACAGGGGGGATCACCCCTCCACTTT. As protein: CASSYARQGGSPLHF.

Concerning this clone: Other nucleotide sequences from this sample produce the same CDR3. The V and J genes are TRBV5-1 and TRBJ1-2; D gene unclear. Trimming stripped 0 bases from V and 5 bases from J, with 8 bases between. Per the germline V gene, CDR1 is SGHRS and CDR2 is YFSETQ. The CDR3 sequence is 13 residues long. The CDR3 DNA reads TGCGCCAGCAGCTTGGGAGGTCTATATGGCTACACCTTC. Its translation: CASSLGGLYGYTF.

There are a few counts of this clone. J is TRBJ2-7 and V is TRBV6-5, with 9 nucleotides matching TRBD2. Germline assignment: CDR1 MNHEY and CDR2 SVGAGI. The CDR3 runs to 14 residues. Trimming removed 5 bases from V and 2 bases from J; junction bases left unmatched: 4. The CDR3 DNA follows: TGTGCCAGCAGTCGTGAGCGGGAGGCCTACGAGCAGTACTTC. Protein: CASSREREAYEQYF.

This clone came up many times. The DNA of the CDR3 is TGCAGCGTTGAGGCCGCTAGCGGGGACACCGGGGAGCTGTTTTTT. This encodes CSVEAASGDTGELFF. The chain links TRBV29-1 to TRBJ2-2; 9 bases align to TRBD2. From germline, CDR1 is SQVTM and CDR2 ANQGSEA. The ends lost 3 bases at V and 3 bases at J; junction bases unmatched: 5. CDR3 length: 15 amino acids.

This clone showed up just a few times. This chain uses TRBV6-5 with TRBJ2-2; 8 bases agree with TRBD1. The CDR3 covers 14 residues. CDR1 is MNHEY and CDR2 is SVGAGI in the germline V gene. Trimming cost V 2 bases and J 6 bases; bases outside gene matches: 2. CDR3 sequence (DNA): TGTGCCAGCAGTTACCGACAGGGGCCCGGGGAGCTGTTTTTT. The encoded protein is CASSYRQGPGELFF.

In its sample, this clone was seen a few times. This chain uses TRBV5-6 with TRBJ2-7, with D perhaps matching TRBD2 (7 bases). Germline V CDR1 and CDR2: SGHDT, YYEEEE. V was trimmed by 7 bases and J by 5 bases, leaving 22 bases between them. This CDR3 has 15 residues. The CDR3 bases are TGTGCCAGCGGCGGGGCGGTGCGGGGGCTGAACGAGCAGTACGTC. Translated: CASGGAVRGLNEQYV.

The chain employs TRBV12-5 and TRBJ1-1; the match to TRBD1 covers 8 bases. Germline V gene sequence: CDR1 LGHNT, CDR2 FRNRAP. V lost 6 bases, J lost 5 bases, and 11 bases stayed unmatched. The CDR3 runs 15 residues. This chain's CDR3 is CASGLNTGGRTEAFF. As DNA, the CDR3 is TGTGCTAGTGGATTGAATACAGGGGGAAGGACTGAAGCTTTCTTT. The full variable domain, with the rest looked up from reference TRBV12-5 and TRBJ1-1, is DARVTQTPRHKVTEMGQEVTMRCQPILGHNTVFWYRQTMMQGLELLAYFRNRAPLDDSGMPKDRFSAEMPDATLATLKIQPSEPRDSAVYFCASGLNTGGRTEAFFGQGTRLTVV.

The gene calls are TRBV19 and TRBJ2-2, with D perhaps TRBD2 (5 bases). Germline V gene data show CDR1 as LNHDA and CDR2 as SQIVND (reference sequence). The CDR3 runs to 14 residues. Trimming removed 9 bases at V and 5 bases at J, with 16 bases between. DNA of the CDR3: TGTGCCAGGTTGCCGGGAATTTTGACCGGGGAGCTGTTTTTT. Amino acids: CARLPGILTGELFF. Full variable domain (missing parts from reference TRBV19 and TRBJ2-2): DGGITQSPKYLFRKEGQNVTLSCEQNLNHDAMYWYRQDPGQGLRLIYYSQIVNDFQKGDIAEGYSVSREKKESFPLTVTSAQKNPTAFYLCARLPGILTGELFFGEGSRLTVL.

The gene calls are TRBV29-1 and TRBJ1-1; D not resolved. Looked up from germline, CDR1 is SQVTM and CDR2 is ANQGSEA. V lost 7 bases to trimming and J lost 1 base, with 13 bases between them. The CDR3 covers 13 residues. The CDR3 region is CSATPSRNTEAFF. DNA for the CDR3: TGCAGCGCTACCCCCTCCCGGAACACTGAAGCTTTCTTT.

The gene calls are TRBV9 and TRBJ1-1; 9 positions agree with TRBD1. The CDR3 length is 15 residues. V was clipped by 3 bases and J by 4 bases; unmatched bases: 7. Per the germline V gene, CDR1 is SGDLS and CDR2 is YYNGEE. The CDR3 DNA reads TGTGCCAGCAGCGAGGGACAGGGATCAGGCACTGAAGCTTTCTTT. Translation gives CASSEGQGSGTEAFF.

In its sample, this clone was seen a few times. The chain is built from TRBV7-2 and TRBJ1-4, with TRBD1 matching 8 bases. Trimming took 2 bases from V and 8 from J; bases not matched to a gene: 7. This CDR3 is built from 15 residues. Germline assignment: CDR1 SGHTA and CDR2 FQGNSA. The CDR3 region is CASSLIQGAGEKLFF. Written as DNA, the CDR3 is TGTGCCAGCAGCTTAATCCAGGGGGCTGGCGAAAAACTGTTTTTT.

This CDR3 reads CASSVGQANYEQYF. The CDR3 bases are TGTGCCAGCAGCGTAGGGCAGGCCAACTACGAGCAGTACTTC. The chain has TRBV9 and TRBJ2-7, with D hard to call. The CDR3 is 14 residues long. CDR1 is SGDLS, CDR2 YYNGEE, per germline. Trimming took off 0 bases at V and 3 bases at J, with 10 bases between the two ends.

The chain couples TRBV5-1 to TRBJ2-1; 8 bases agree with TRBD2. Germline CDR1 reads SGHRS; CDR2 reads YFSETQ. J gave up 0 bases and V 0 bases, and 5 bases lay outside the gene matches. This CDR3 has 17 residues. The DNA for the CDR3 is TGCGCCAGCAGCTTGGGGACGGGAGGGGGCTCCTACAATGAGCAGTTCTTC. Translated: CASSLGTGGGSYNEQFF.

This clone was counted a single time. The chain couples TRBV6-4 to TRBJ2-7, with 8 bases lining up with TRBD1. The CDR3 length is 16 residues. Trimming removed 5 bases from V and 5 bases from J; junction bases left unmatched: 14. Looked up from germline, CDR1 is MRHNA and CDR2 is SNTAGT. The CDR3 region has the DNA TGTGCCAGCAGTCTCGACCGGTTGACAGGGGCTGACGAGCAGTACGTC. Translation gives CASSLDRLTGADEQYV.

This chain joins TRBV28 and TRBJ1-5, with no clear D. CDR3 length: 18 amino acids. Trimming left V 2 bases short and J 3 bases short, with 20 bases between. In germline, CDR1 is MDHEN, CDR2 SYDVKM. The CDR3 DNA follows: TGTGCCAGCAGTTTAGTCCCTTTGAGCTCTCGGTACAATCAGCCCCAGCATTTT. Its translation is CASSLVPLSSRYNQPQHF.

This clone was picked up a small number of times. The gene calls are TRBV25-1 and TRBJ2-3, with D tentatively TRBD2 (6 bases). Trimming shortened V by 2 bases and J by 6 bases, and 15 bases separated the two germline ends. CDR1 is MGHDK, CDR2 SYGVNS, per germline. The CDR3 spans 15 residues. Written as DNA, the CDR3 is TGTGCCAGCAGTGAACCCGGGAGTCGGTCGGATACGCAGTATTTT. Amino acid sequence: CASSEPGSRSDTQYF.

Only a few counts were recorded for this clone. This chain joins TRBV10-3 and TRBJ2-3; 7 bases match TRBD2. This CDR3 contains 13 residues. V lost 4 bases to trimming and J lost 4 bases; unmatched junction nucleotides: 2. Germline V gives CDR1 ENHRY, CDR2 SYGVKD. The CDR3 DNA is TGTGCCATCAGTGGGGCGGGGGCAGATACGCAGTATTTT. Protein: CAISGAGADTQYF.

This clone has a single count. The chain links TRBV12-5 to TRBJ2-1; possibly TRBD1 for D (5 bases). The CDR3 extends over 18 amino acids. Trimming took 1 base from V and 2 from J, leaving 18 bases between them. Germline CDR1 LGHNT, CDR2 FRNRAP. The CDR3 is CASGLAPRTPAPYNEQFF. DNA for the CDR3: TGTGCTAGTGGTTTGGCCCCAAGGACACCTGCACCCTACAATGAGCAGTTCTTC.

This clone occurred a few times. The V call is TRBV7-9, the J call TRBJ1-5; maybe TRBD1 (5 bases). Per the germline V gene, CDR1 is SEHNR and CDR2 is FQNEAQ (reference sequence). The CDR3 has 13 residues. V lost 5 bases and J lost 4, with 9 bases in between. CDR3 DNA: TGTGCCAGCAGCAACGACAGAAATCAGCCCCAGCATTTT. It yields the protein CASSNDRNQPQHF.

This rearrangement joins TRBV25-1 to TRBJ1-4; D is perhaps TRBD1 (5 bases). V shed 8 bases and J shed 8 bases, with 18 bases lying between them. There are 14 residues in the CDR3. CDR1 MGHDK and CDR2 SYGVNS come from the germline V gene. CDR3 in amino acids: CASGPGIQHEKLFF. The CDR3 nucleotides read TGTGCCAGCGGGCCAGGGATTCAGCACGAAAAACTGTTTTTT.

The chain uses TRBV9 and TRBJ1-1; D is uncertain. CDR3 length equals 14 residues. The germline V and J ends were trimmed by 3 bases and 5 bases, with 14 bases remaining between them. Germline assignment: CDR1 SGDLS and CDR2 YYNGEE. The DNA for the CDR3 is TGTGCCAGCAGCGGAGTTTATTCGGGGACTGAAGCTTTCTTT. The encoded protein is CASSGVYSGTEAFF.

CDR3 sequence reads: CASSLYRAGAETQYF. CDR3 coding DNA: TGTGCCAGCAGCCTCTATAGGGCGGGAGCGGAGACCCAGTACTTC. The V call is TRBV27, the J call TRBJ2-5, with 7 bases identical to TRBD2. With V trimmed by 6 bases and J by 5 bases, 12 bases remained unmatched. The CDR3 contains 15 residues. Germline CDR1 is MNHEY and CDR2 is SMNVEV (reference sequence).

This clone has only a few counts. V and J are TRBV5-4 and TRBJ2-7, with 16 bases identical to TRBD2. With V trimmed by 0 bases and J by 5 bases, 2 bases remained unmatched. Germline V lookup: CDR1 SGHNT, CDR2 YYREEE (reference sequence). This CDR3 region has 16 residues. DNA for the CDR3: TGTGCCAGCAGCTTGGGGGGACTAGCGGGAGGGAACGAGCAGTACTTC. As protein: CASSLGGLAGGNEQYF.

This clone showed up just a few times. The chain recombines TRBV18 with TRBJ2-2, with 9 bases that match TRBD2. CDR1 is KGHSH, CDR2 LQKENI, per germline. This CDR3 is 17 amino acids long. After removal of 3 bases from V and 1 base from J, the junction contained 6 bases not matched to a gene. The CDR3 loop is CASSPSGGLQNTGELFF. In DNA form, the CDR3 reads TGTGCCAGCTCACCTAGCGGGGGCCTTCAGAACACCGGGGAGCTGTTTTTT.

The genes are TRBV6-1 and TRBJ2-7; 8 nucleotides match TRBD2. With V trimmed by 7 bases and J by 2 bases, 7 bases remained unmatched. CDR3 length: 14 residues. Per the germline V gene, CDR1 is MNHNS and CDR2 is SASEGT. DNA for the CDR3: TGTGCCAGCATCAGAGCGGGAGCCGCCTACGAGCAGTACTTC. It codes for CASIRAGAAYEQYF.